The 3 T cell receptor beta chains reported below all come from one sample, sequenced in a study of Tregs in tolerant kidney transplant recipients. Sequenced by immunoSEQ multiplex PCR; TCRdb stores in-frame clones only, minus some. There are 50,000 to 80,000 clones in the sample; 98% occur only once, and approximately 0.34% lies in the top ten. Here the sequenced sample was Tregs from blood, taken before the transplant. The receptors come from a human donor who received a combined kidney and bone marrow transplant.

This chain uses TRBV2 with TRBJ1-2; 7 bases are shared with TRBD1. Germline CDR1 SNHLY, CDR2 FYNNEI. The CDR3 has 13 amino acids. Trimming removed 3 bases from V and 8 bases from J; junction bases left unmatched: 6. The CDR3 loop reads CASSDHRGSGYTF. The CDR3 DNA reads as TGTGCCAGCAGTGACCACAGGGGAAGCGGCTACACCTTC.

V gene TRBV4-2 combines with J gene TRBJ2-5, with 9 bases lining up with TRBD2. This CDR3 is built from 18 residues. The junction had 12 bases not matched to a gene; V was cut back by 2 bases and J by 2 bases. Germline V CDR1 and CDR2: LGHNA, YNFKEQ. This CDR3 is CASSQYSASGVLQETQYF. For the CDR3, the DNA is TGTGCCAGCAGCCAATATTCGGCTAGCGGGGTTTTACAAGAGACCCAGTACTTC.

This clone came up once. J is TRBJ1-4 and V is TRBV5-6; maybe TRBD1 (6 bases). The CDR3 is 15 amino acids. Per the germline V gene, CDR1 is SGHDT and CDR2 is YYEEEE. Trimming stripped 1 base from V and 2 bases from J, with 9 bases between. CDR3 nucleotide sequence: TGTGCCAGCAGCTTGACAGGGAGCACTAATGAAAAACTGTTTTTT. Translated, it gives CASSLTGSTNEKLFF.